The 16 T cell receptor beta chains below all came from one sample that was sequenced in a study of blood T cell repertoires in COVID-19. Libraries were prepared by immunoSEQ multiplex PCR; TCRdb keeps only in-frame clonotypes and omits some of them. Of around 100,000 clones in the sample, approximately 90% were seen once. Material for sequencing was peripheral blood. The receptor source for this set is a middle-aged man with acute or convalescent COVID-19.

This chain links TRBV5-1 with TRBJ2-5, with 8 bases fitting TRBD2. The CDR3 is made up of 14 amino acids. Trimming at V came to 2 bases and at J to 4 bases, leaving 4 bases not matched to a gene. The V gene's germline CDR1 is SGHRS and CDR2 YFSETQ. Here the CDR3 reads CASSLAGVGETQYF. CDR3 DNA: TGCGCCAGCAGCTTAGCGGGGGTCGGAGAGACCCAGTACTTC.

The chain joins TRBV6-5 to TRBJ2-2; tentatively, D is TRBD1 (8 bases). Trimming left V 5 bases short and J 3 bases short, with 13 bases between. Per the germline V gene, CDR1 is MNHEY and CDR2 is SVGAGI. CDR3 length: 15 residues. This CDR3 is CASSTTGGDTGELFF. The CDR3 bases are TGTGCCAGCAGTACTACAGGGGGGGACACCGGGGAGCTGTTTTTT.

The chain recombines TRBV18 with TRBJ2-3; 9 positions match TRBD2. Trimming cost V 2 bases and J 0 bases; bases outside gene matches: 6. Germline lookup yields CDR1 KGHSH and CDR2 LQKENI. CDR3 length: 17 amino acids. This chain's CDR3 is CASSPEASGTSTDTQYF. CDR3 in DNA: TGTGCCAGCTCACCAGAGGCTAGCGGGACTAGCACAGATACGCAGTATTTT.

In nucleotides, the CDR3 is TGTGCCAGCAGCCAGGGACAGGGATCGAACACTGAAGCTTTCTTT. Translating it yields CASSQGQGSNTEAFF. The chain has TRBV7-6 and TRBJ1-1, with 9 bases fitting TRBD1. V gave up 5 bases and J gave up 1 base; unmatched junction bases: 5. The CDR3 is 15 amino acids. Germline CDR1 is SGHVS and CDR2 is FNYEAQ. Based on the CDR3 plus reference TRBV7-6 and TRBJ1-1, the full variable domain is GAGVSQSPRYKVTKRGQDVALRCDPISGHVSLYWYRQALGQGPEFLTYFNYEAQQDKSGLPNDRFSAERPEGSISTLTIQRTEQRDSAMYRCASSQGQGSNTEAFFGQGTRLTVV.

CDR3 DNA: TGTGCCAGCTCACCAGGGACAGGGGGTTTGACTACTGAAGCTTTCTTT. Its translation: CASSPGTGGLTTEAFF. V gene TRBV18 combines with J gene TRBJ1-1, with 11 bases fitting TRBD1. From germline, CDR1 is KGHSH and CDR2 LQKENI. J was trimmed by 5 bases and V by 2 bases; bases with no gene match: 7. The CDR3 runs to 16 residues.

The chain recombines TRBV11-3 with TRBJ2-7, with TRBD2 matching 12 bases. The length of the CDR3 is 16 residues. CDR1 and CDR2 (germline): SGHNT, YENEEA. V lost 5 bases to trimming and J lost 4 bases; unmatched junction nucleotides: 9. The CDR3 loop is CASSTPSGRVRYEQYF. CDR3 nucleotides: TGTGCCAGCAGCACTCCTAGCGGGAGGGTCAGGTACGAGCAGTACTTC.

The chain recombines TRBV7-9 with TRBJ2-2; 9 bases map to TRBD1. The CDR3 length is 17 residues. Germline loops: CDR1 SEHNR, CDR2 FQNEAQ (reference sequence). The junction had 9 bases not matched to a gene; V was cut back by 5 bases and J by 2 bases. The DNA of the CDR3 is TGTGCCAGCAGCCCGGGACCGGGACAGGGAAACACCGGGGAGCTGTTTTTT. Its protein is CASSPGPGQGNTGELFF.

The chain has TRBV5-1 and TRBJ2-1; 9 positions match TRBD2. Germline CDR1 SGHRS, CDR2 YFSETQ. This CDR3 region has 18 residues. Losses at the gene ends were 4 bases for V and 7 bases for J; bases not matched to a gene: 18. The CDR3 DNA is TGCGCCAGCAGCAATACGTTATCCGGGCGGGAGGGCCCAAATGAGCAGTTCTTC. Protein: CASSNTLSGREGPNEQFF.

CDR3 loop: CASIPTGTLHYEQYF. DNA of the CDR3: TGTGCCAGCATCCCAACCGGGACTCTCCACTACGAGCAGTACTTC. This chain connects TRBV6-5 to TRBJ2-7; TRBD2 might be the D (6 bases). V shed 7 bases and J shed 3 bases, with 19 bases lying between them. The CDR3 is 15 amino acids. Germline values: CDR1 MNHEY, CDR2 SVGAGI.

The CDR3 is CASSPGQTNTEAFF. CDR3 coding DNA: TGTGCCAGCAGCCCCGGACAGACGAACACTGAAGCTTTCTTT. The chain uses TRBV7-2 and TRBJ1-1, with D possibly matching TRBD1 (6 bases). Germline values: CDR1 SGHTA, CDR2 FQGNSA. The ends were cut back, 5 bases at V and 1 base at J, with 11 bases in the middle. This CDR3 is built from 14 residues.

The chain carries TRBV7-8 and TRBJ1-1, with 7 bases lining up with TRBD1. The length of the CDR3 is 15 residues. Germline V CDR1 and CDR2: SGHVS, FQNEAQ. The V gene end was trimmed by 3 bases and the J gene end by 5 bases; junction bases not matched to a gene: 9. The CDR3 DNA reads TGTGCCAGCAGCTTCTTCGGGACAGAATGGACTGAAGCTTTCTTT. Amino acid sequence: CASSFFGTEWTEAFF.

This clone was counted only a few times. The chain is built from TRBV15 and TRBJ2-4; 14 bases agree with TRBD2. The CDR3 spans 16 residues. The ends lost 4 bases at V and 3 bases at J; junction bases unmatched: 2. The germline V gene has CDR1 LNHNV and CDR2 YYDKDF (reference sequence). The CDR3, as DNA: TGTGCCACCAGCAAGGGACTAGCGGGAGACAAAAACATTCAGTACTTC. Translating gives CATSKGLAGDKNIQYF.

This chain joins TRBV5-1 and TRBJ2-3, with 8 bases identical to TRBD2. The CDR3 length is 16 residues. Per germline, CDR1 SGHRS and CDR2 YFSETQ. V shed 0 bases and J 5 bases; nucleotides not matched to a gene: 8. The DNA of the CDR3 is TGCGCCAGCAGCTTGGCGGGAGGGCCTATTGAAGATACGCAGTATTTT. Amino acids: CASSLAGGPIEDTQYF.

The chain links TRBV5-6 to TRBJ1-4; TRBD1 aligns across 8 bases. The CDR3 extends over 15 amino acids. Germline trimming cut 3 bases from V and 8 bases from J; bases unmatched to any gene: 9. Germline values: CDR1 SGHDT, CDR2 YYEEEE. CDR3 loop: CASSSRTGRGEKLFF. For the CDR3, the DNA is TGTGCCAGCAGCTCCCGGACAGGGCGTGGAGAAAAACTGTTTTTT.

V usage is TRBV6-4 and J usage is TRBJ1-5; D might be TRBD1 (5 bases). V lost 3 bases and J 4 bases, leaving 7 bases between the germline ends. This CDR3 comprises 13 residues. Germline CDR1 and CDR2: MRHNA and SNTAGT. CDR3 protein: CASSEGANQPQHF. The CDR3, as DNA: TGTGCCAGCAGTGAAGGGGCAAATCAGCCCCAGCATTTT.

This chain connects TRBV25-1 to TRBJ1-1; possibly TRBD1 for D (5 bases). Between the trimmed V and J ends, which lost 6 bases and 6 bases, there was a span of 20 bases. This CDR3 is 15 amino acids long. The germline gives CDR1 MGHDK, CDR2 SYGVNS. The CDR3 protein is CASSDTRGLNPEAFF. As DNA, the CDR3 is TGTGCCAGCAGCGACACTCGGGGACTGAATCCTGAAGCTTTCTTT. Full variable domain (outside the CDR3, taken from reference TRBV25-1 and TRBJ1-1): EADIYQTPRYLVIGTGKKITLECSQTMGHDKMYWYQQDPGMELHLIHYSYGVNSTEKGDLSSESTVSRIRTEHFPLTLESARPSHTSQYLCASSDTRGLNPEAFFGQGTRLTVV.